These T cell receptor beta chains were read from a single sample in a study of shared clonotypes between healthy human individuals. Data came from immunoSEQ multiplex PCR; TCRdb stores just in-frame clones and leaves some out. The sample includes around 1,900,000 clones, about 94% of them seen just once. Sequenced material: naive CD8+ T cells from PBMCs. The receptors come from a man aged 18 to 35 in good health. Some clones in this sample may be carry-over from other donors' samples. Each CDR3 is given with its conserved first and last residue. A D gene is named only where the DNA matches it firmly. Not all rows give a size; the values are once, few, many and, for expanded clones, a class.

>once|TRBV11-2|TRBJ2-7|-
CASSLSHTRGEQYF
TGTGCCAGCAGCTTGTCCCACACAAGGGGCGAGCAGTACTTC
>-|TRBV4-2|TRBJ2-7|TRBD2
CASRGEEGGSYEQYF
TGTGCCAGCCGGGGGGAGGAGGGAGGGTCCTACGAGCAGTACTTC
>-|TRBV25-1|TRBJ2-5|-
CASSRSSGFEGPWETQYF
TGTGCCAGCAGTCGATCATCGGGGTTCGAGGGCCCATGGGAGACCCAGTACTTC
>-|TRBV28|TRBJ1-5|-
CASSLWVGQPQHF
TGTGCCAGCAGTTTATGGGTAGGGCAGCCCCAGCATTTT
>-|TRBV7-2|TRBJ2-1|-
CASSRGGQYNEQFF
TGTGCCAGCAGCAGAGGAGGACAATACAATGAGCAGTTCTTC
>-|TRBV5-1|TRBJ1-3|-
CASSLEWQGSGNTIYF
TGCGCCAGCAGCTTGGAATGGCAAGGCTCTGGAAACACCATATATTTT
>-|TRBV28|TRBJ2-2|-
CASSYPQDWVNTGELFF
TGTGCCAGCAGCTACCCCCAGGATTGGGTGAACACCGGGGAGCTGTTTTTT
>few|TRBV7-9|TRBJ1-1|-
CASSRVFNTEAFF
TGTGCCAGCTCCAGAGTATTCAACACTGAAGCTTTCTTT
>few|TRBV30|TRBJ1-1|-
CAWSVPGGAWTFF
TGTGCCTGGAGTGTACCTGGGGGCGCTTGGACTTTCTTT
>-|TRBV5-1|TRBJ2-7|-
CASSLAPGISYEQYF
TGCGCCAGCAGCTTGGCGCCCGGGATCTCCTACGAGCAGTACTTC
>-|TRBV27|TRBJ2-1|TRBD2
CASSPGIAGGRSYNEQFF
TGTGCCAGCAGTCCCGGGATAGCGGGAGGCCGCTCCTACAATGAGCAGTTCTTC
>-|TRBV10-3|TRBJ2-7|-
CAISPGDYEQYF
TGTGCCATCTCCCCGGGAGACTACGAGCAGTACTTC
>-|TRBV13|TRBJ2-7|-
CASSFGSSYEQYF
TGTGCCAGCAGCTTTGGGTCCTCCTACGAGCAGTACTTC
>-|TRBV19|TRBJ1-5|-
CASSRRPRDPSYSNQPQHF
TGTGCCAGTAGTAGAAGACCCAGAGACCCTTCTTATAGCAATCAGCCCCAGCATTTT
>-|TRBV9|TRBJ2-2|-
CASSVIGFAGELFF
TGTGCCAGCAGCGTAATAGGGTTTGCCGGGGAGCTGTTTTTT
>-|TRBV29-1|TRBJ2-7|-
CSVRDSYEQYF
TGCAGCGTACGGGATTCCTACGAGCAGTACTTC
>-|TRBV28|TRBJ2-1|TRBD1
CASSLYGQVHEQFF
TGTGCCAGCAGTTTATACGGACAGGTGCATGAGCAGTTCTTC
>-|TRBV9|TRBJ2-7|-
CASSVDSTYEQYF
TGTGCCAGCAGCGTAGACTCGACGTACGAGCAGTACTTC
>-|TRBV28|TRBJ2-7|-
CASSLKGNFYEQYF
TGTGCCAGCAGCCTTAAGGGCAACTTCTACGAGCAGTACTTC
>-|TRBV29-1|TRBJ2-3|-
CSVEMASTDTQYF
TGCAGCGTTGAAATGGCTAGCACAGATACGCAGTATTTT
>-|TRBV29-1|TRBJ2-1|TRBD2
CSVAGTSGSKFF
TGCAGCGTTGCCGGGACTAGCGGGAGTAAGTTCTTC
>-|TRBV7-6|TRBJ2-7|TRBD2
CASSPRVTSGSSYEQYF
TGTGCCAGCAGCCCCCGGGTGACTAGCGGAAGCTCCTACGAGCAGTACTTC
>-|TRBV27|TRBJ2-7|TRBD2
CASSLRASGFPYEQYF
TGTGCCAGCAGTTTGAGGGCTAGCGGATTTCCCTACGAGCAGTACTTC
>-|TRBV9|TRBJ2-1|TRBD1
CASSEGTGASNEQFF
TGTGCCAGCAGCGAGGGGACAGGGGCATCCAATGAGCAGTTCTTC
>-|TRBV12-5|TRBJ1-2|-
CASGFWGINGYTF
TGTGCTAGTGGTTTCTGGGGGATTAATGGCTACACCTTC
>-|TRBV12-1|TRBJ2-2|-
CASSFAFTGGTGELFF
TGTGCCAGCAGCTTTGCATTCACAGGGGGCACCGGGGAGCTGTTTTTT
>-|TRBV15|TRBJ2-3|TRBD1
CATRDRGADTQYF
TGTGCCACCAGAGACAGGGGCGCAGATACGCAGTATTTT
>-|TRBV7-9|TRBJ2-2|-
CASSPNTGELFF
TGTGCCAGCAGCCCTAACACCGGGGAGCTGTTTTTT
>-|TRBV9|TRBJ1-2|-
CASSASGTAYGYTF
TGTGCCAGCAGCGCCTCCGGGACGGCCTATGGCTACACCTTC
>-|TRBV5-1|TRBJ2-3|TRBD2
CASSLEVTSGNTDTQYF
TGCGCCAGCAGCTTGGAGGTGACTAGCGGAAACACAGATACGCAGTATTTT
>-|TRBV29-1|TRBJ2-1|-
CSVPGSGPYNEQFF
TGCAGCGTCCCCGGGAGCGGCCCCTACAATGAGCAGTTCTTC
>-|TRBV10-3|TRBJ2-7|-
CAISGSDGQPYEQYF
TGTGCCATCAGTGGGTCGGACGGACAGCCCTACGAGCAGTACTTC
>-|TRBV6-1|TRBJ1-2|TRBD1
CASRSTGPPYGYTF
TGTGCCAGCAGATCGACAGGGCCCCCCTATGGCTACACCTTC
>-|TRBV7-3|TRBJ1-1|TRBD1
CASSNRQGTNTEAFF
TGTGCCAGCAGTAATCGACAGGGGACGAACACTGAAGCTTTCTTT
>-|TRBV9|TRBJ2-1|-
CASSAAGGYNEQFF
TGTGCCAGCAGCGCCGCAGGTGGCTACAATGAGCAGTTCTTC
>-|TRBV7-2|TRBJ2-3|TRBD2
CASSLFGAGGSTDTQYF
TGTGCCAGCAGCTTATTCGGAGCGGGAGGTTCAACAGATACGCAGTATTTT
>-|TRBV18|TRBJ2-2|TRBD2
CASSPTSGANTGELFF
TGTGCCAGCTCACCTACTAGCGGAGCGAACACCGGGGAGCTGTTTTTT
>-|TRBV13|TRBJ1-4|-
CASSSTQDPTNEKLFF
TGTGCCAGCAGCTCCACACAGGACCCAACTAATGAAAAACTGTTTTTT
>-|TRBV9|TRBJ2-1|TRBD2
CASSLRGGSSYNEQFF
TGTGCCAGCAGCCTACGTGGCGGGAGCTCCTACAATGAGCAGTTCTTC
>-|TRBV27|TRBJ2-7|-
CASSYGLLYEQYF
TGTGCCAGCAGTTACGGACTACTCTACGAGCAGTACTTC
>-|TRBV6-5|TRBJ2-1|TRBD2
CASSWGLAGGDNEQFF
TGTGCCAGCAGTTGGGGACTAGCGGGAGGAGACAATGAGCAGTTCTTC
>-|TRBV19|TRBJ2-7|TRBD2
CASSTLAGGPREQYF
TGTGCCAGTAGTACCTTGGCGGGAGGGCCTCGAGAGCAGTACTTC
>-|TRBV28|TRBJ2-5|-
CASSLLQTSQETQYF
TGTGCCAGCAGTTTACTTCAGACTAGTCAAGAGACCCAGTACTTC
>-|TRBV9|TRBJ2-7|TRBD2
CASSVEGLAGYEQYF
TGTGCCAGCAGCGTTGAGGGACTAGCTGGGTACGAGCAGTACTTC
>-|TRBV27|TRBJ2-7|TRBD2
CASSRRGAMYEQYF
TGTGCCAGCAGCCGGCGGGGGGCTATGTACGAGCAGTACTTC